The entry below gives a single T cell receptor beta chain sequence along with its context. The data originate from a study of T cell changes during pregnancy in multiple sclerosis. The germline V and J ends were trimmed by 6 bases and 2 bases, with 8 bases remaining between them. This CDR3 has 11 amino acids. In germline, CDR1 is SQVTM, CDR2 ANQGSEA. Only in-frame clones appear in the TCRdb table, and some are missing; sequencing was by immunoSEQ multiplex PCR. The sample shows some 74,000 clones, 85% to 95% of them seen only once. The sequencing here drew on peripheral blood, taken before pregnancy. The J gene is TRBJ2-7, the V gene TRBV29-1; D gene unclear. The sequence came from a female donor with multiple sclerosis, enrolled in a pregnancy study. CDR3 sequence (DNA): TGCAGCGTGAGACTCGCCTACGAGCAGTACTTC. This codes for CSVRLAYEQYF.